This TCR beta chain was retrieved from a study of T cell repertoires in cytomegalovirus infection (dated by TCRdb to 2018 to 2020). Broadly, across the study: Peptide stimulations targeted recently identified HLA-C-restricted CMV epitopes, whose presentation resists viral immunomodulation, together with well-studied HLA-B-restricted epitopes. The HLA type of each donor mattered for the analysis, because public TCR beta signatures pointed to carriage of CMV infection along with the matching HLA type. Overall results and qualifications from the work: In both this cohort and an independent roughly 330-donor cohort, the cumulative frequency of public TCR beta family members distinguished carriers of CMV infection plus the relevant HLA type. The ex vivo response was dominated by HLA-C-restricted CMV-specific TCR beta clonotypes, which also provided the single most frequent clonotype in two of eight donors.

Sequencing was carried out with an Illumina HiSeq 1500. The public reads were run again by TCRdb, first through fastp at Q25 and then through MiXCR, and only productive beta chains were kept. All rows with the same CDR3 protein become a single entry with the most common DNA and genes. The sample includes hundreds of thousands of distinct CDR3 sequences, with roughly a third observed a single time. Together, the top ten hold 18% of the sample. This clonotype was observed many times. Its antigen has not been determined. There are no base qualities to consult, and no much larger clone falls within one base. Per the germline V gene, MNHNS is the CDR1 and SASEGT is the CDR2. Including cysteine and phenylalanine, the CDR3 has 14 amino acids. Only the CDR3 region is kept as DNA, spanning 42 bases read in frame from base 1. Clipping removes 6 bases from V and 1 base from J, with 3 as the unmatched junction base count.

According to the study, the label for this sample's treatment or condition signals: in vitro stimulation with specific CMV peptide epitopes to enrich CMV-specific T cells. The origin of this receptor is a human donor in good health (CMV status not recorded). Some clones in this sample may be carry-over from other donors' samples. Recombination joined TRBV6-1 with TRBJ1-1, with 9 bases aligning to TRBD1. The starting material was cultured PBMCs, obtained from culture after CMV antigen stimulation. The sequenced DNA: TGTGCCAGCAGACTGGACAGGGGGAACACTGAAGCTTTCTTT. Its coded protein is CASRLDRGNTEAFF.